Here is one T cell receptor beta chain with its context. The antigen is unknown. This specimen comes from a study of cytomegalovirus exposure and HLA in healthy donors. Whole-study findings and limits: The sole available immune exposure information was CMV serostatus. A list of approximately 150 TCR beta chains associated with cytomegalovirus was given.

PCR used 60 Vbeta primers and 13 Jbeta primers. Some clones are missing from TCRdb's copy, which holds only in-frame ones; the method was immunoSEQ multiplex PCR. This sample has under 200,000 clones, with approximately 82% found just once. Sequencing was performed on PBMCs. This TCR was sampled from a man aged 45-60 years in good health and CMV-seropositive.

CDR3 residues: CASSLGLSYEQYV. The DNA of the CDR3 is TGTGCCAGCAGCTTAGGACTCTCCTACGAGCAGTACGTC. The rearrangement links TRBV7-8 to TRBJ2-7; no reliable D call. The V end was cut by 1 base, the J end by 0 bases, with 4 bases between. The CDR3 is made up of 13 amino acids. Germline V gene sequence: CDR1 SGHVS, CDR2 FQNEAQ.